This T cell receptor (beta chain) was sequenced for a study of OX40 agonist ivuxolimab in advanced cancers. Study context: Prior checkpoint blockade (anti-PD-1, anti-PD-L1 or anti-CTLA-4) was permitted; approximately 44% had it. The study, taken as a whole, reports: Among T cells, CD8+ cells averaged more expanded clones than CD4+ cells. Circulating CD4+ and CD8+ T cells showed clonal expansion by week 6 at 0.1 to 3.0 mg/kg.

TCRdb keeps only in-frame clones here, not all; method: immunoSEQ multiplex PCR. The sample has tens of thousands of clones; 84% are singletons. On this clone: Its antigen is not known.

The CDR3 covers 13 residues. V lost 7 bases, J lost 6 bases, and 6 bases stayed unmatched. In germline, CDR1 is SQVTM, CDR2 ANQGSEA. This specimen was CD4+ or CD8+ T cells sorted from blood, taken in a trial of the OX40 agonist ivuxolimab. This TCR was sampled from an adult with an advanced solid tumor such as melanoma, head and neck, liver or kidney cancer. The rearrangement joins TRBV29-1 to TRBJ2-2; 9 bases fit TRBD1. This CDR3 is CSGTDRGAGELFF. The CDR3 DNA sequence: TGCAGCGGGACGGACAGGGGTGCCGGGGAGCTGTTTTTT.